A single sample gave rise to the 32 T cell receptor beta chains below, sequenced in a study of molecular identifiers for immune sequencing clone quantification. From the PCR reads, TCRdb called clonotypes with MiXCR, one entry per CDR3 protein. In the table there are 60,000 to 70,000 distinct CDR3 sequences, 15% to 20% of which are singletons. Material for sequencing was naive CD8+ T cells from blood, with Jurkat cell RNA spiked in. Subset specified: FACS-sorted CD8+CD4-CCR7+CD45RA+ naive T cells. Receptors were obtained from a human donor in good health. Some libraries in this study had Jurkat cell RNA spiked in.

This clonotype was seen at least ten times. CDR3 protein: CASSDHYTDNQPQHF. CDR3 DNA sequence: TGTGCCAGCAGTGATCACTACACAGACAATCAGCCCCAGCATTTT. The V and J genes are TRBV6-1 and TRBJ1-5; no clear D gene. The CDR3 covers 15 residues. V lost 3 bases to trimming and J lost 3 bases, with 12 bases between them. CDR1 and CDR2 from the germline V gene are MNHNS and SASEGT.

The chain employs TRBV24-1 and TRBJ2-1; 9 bases are shared with TRBD2. CDR3 length equals 16 residues. Germline V lookup: CDR1 KGHDR, CDR2 SFDVKD. With 0 bases clipped from V and 9 bases from J, the junction kept 8 bases outside the gene matches. The CDR3 is CATSDLRASGNIEQFF. CDR3 nucleotides: TGTGCCACCAGTGATTTGAGGGCTAGCGGGAACATTGAGCAGTTCTTC.

There are many counts of this clonotype. The rearrangement links TRBV10-2 to TRBJ2-7; D is ambiguous. Trimming pared 6 bases from V and 3 bases from J, leaving 6 bases between. CDR3 length: 11 residues. Germline V lookup: CDR1 WSHSY, CDR2 SAAADI. The CDR3: CASSASYEQYF. In nucleotides, the CDR3 is TGCGCCAGCAGCGCCAGCTACGAGCAGTACTTC.

With respect to this clonotype: One end of the junction fails to match germline, which may point to a read error. The chain employs TRBV27 and TRBJ2-5; 7 bases match TRBD2. The V gene's germline CDR1 is MNHEY and CDR2 SMNVEV (reference sequence). CDR3 length: 14 amino acids. CDR3 sequence: CASSFGLGQESQYF. CDR3 in DNA: TGTGCCAGCAGTTTCGGACTAGGCCAAGAGTCCCAGTACTTC.

V gene TRBV12-3 or TRBV12-4 combines with J gene TRBJ2-5; no definite D call. The germline V and J ends were trimmed by 5 bases and 3 bases, with 10 bases remaining between them. This CDR3 comprises 13 residues. Here the CDR3 reads CASSPNEEETQYF. Written as DNA, the CDR3 is TGTGCCAGCAGTCCCAATGAAGAAGAGACCCAGTACTTC.

The chain links TRBV18 to TRBJ2-7; D might be TRBD1 (6 bases). There are 14 residues in the CDR3. CDR1 is KGHSH, CDR2 LQKENI, per germline. V shed 0 bases and J shed 3 bases, with 9 bases lying between them. The CDR3 DNA sequence: TGTGCCAGCTCACCACCGACAGGAAACTACGAGCAGTACTTC. As protein: CASSPPTGNYEQYF.

The chain carries TRBV7-9 and TRBJ2-7; 10 bases map to TRBD2. The junction had 15 bases not matched to a gene; V was cut back by 5 bases and J by 5 bases. The CDR3 runs 17 residues. Looked up from germline, CDR1 is SEHNR and CDR2 is FQNEAQ (reference sequence). The CDR3 spells CASSPTAAGGPSHEQYF. In nucleotides, the CDR3 is TGTGCCAGCAGCCCAACGGCAGCGGGAGGGCCATCCCACGAGCAGTACTTC.

This clonotype turned up a few times. The rearrangement joins TRBV19 to TRBJ1-1; possible D gene TRBD1, 6 bases. The V and J ends lost 8 bases and 5 bases respectively, with 18 bases between them. The CDR3 sequence is 14 residues long. Germline assignment: CDR1 LNHDA and CDR2 SQIVND (reference sequence). CDR3 sequence: CASSLGGWLTEAFF. In DNA form, the CDR3 reads TGTGCCAGTTCCTTAGGGGGGTGGTTAACTGAAGCTTTCTTT.

Turning to this clonotype: A much larger clone is a single base away; this may be a read error. V is TRBV13 and J is TRBJ2-1, with 9 bases lining up with TRBD1. The CDR3 is made up of 15 amino acids. Germline V gene data show CDR1 as PRHDT and CDR2 as FYEKMQ (reference sequence). The CDR3 DNA reads as TGTGCCGGCAGCTTAGGACAGGGGCCCTACAATGAGCAGTTCTTC. Encoded protein: CAGSLGQGPYNEQFF.

With respect to this clonotype: Just one base apart from a much larger clone, this may be a read error. V and J are TRBV3-1 and TRBJ2-7; D is undetermined. Germline V gene sequence: CDR1 LGHDT, CDR2 YNNKEL (reference sequence). The CDR3 totals 14 residues. CDR3 in DNA: TGTGCCAGCAGCCCGACCTCGGAGTCCTACGATCAGTACTTC. It is translated as CASSPTSESYDQYF.

This clonotype showed up many times. The rearrangement links TRBV27 to TRBJ1-1; 9 bases fit TRBD1. CDR3 size: 14 residues. Trimming at V came to 6 bases and at J to 4 bases, leaving 6 bases not matched to a gene. Per germline, CDR1 MNHEY and CDR2 SMNVEV (reference sequence). The CDR3, as DNA: TGTGCCAGCAGGGTACAGGGGGCGATCACTGAAGCTTTCTTT. Its translation: CASRVQGAITEAFF.

This clonotype was observed at least ten times. The chain employs TRBV12-3 or TRBV12-4 and TRBJ2-7, with D hard to call. Trimming stripped 6 bases from V and 4 bases from J, with 25 bases between. This CDR3 region has 17 residues. CDR3 nucleotides: TGTGCCAGCAGCCCCAATCTGGGCGTTCAGGAATGGTACGAGCAGTACTTC. As protein: CASSPNLGVQEWYEQYF.

This clonotype was recorded many times. The chain has TRBV12-3 or TRBV12-4 and TRBJ2-7; 7 nucleotides match TRBD1. V lost 6 bases, J lost 6 bases, and 11 bases stayed unmatched. The CDR3 contains 14 residues. CDR3 sequence: CASSPPGQDFEQYF. Here the CDR3 DNA reads TGTGCCAGCAGCCCACCCGGACAGGATTTCGAGCAGTACTTC.

As regards this clonotype: Mismatch with germline at one junction end may stem from a read error. The V gene is TRBV18, the J gene TRBJ2-5; 8 positions agree with TRBD1. Germline assignment: CDR1 KGHSH and CDR2 LQKENI. The CDR3 length is 15 residues. This CDR3 reads CASSPSTGVQETHHF. In DNA, the CDR3 is TGTGCCAGCTCACCGTCGACAGGGGTCCAAGAGACCCACCACTTC. The full variable domain, completed using reference TRBV18 and TRBJ2-5, is NAGVMQNPRHLVRRRGQEARLRCSPMKGHSHVYWYRQLPEEGLKFMVYLQKENIIDESGMPKERFSAEFPKEGPSILRIQQVVRGDSAAYFCASSPSTGVQETHHFGPGTRLLVL.

This clonotype came up many times. The rearrangement uses TRBV19 and TRBJ2-3, with D hard to call. This CDR3 region has 13 residues. V shed 7 bases and J shed 1 base, with 9 bases lying between them. The germline V gene has CDR1 LNHDA and CDR2 SQIVND (reference sequence). The CDR3 loop is CASTSSGTDTQYF. The CDR3, as DNA: TGTGCCAGTACGTCGAGCGGCACAGATACGCAGTATTTT.

This chain connects TRBV7-9 to TRBJ2-2; D call uncertain. The CDR3 spans 12 residues. Trimming removed 5 bases at V and 6 bases at J, with 7 bases between. Germline CDR1 reads SEHNR; CDR2 reads FQNEAQ (reference sequence). CDR3 region: CASSPRAGELFF. CDR3 bases: TGTGCCAGCAGCCCACGGGCCGGGGAGCTGTTTTTT.

The V gene is TRBV5-1, the J gene TRBJ2-1; D ambiguous. Germline V gives CDR1 SGHRS, CDR2 YFSETQ. Trimming removed 5 bases at V and 8 bases at J, with 17 bases between. The CDR3 loop spans 14 amino acids. The CDR3 region has the DNA TGCGCCAGCAGAAAAACTCAACCGTACGATGAGCAGTTCTTC. It translates to CASRKTQPYDEQFF.

There are many counts of this clonotype. Written as DNA, the CDR3 is TGTGCCAGCAGCTTAGCACTTCAAGAGACCCAGTACTTC. Translated, it gives CASSLALQETQYF. This chain links TRBV7-2 with TRBJ2-5; D unclear. Germline V CDR1 and CDR2: SGHTA, FQGNSA. V gave up 0 bases and J gave up 2 bases, with 4 bases separating them. The CDR3 covers 13 residues.

This clonotype has at least ten counts. The V and J genes are TRBV7-9 and TRBJ2-2, with D possibly matching TRBD1 (6 bases). The CDR3 consists of 16 residues. V lost 4 bases and J 4 bases, leaving 16 bases between the germline ends. Germline V gene data show CDR1 as SEHNR and CDR2 as FQNEAQ (reference sequence). The CDR3 DNA sequence: TGTGCCAGCAGCTCATCCCTTGGGGGCAGCACCGGGGAGCTGTTTTTT. This codes for CASSSSLGGSTGELFF. The full variable domain, its missing parts supplied by reference TRBV7-9 and TRBJ2-2, is DTGVSQNPRHKITKRGQNVTFRCDPISEHNRLYWYRQTLGQGPEFLTYFQNEAQLEKSRLLSDRFSAERPKGSFSTLEIQRTEQGDSAMYLCASSSSLGGSTGELFFGEGSRLTVL.

Remarks on this clonotype: Being one base from a much bigger clone, this may be a read error. J is TRBJ1-1 and V is TRBV19; D might be TRBD1 (5 bases). Trimming cost V 7 bases and J 4 bases, with 16 bases left between them. There are 14 residues in the CDR3. Germline CDR1 is LNHDA and CDR2 is SQIVND (reference sequence). CDR3 bases: TGTGCCAGTACCCCATGGGGAGGGGCCACTGAAGCTTTCTTT. Translation gives CASTPWGGATEAFF.

In nucleotides, the CDR3 is TGTGCCACCAGTGATCCGACTAGCGGGAGGGCACCGTGGACCCAGTACTTC. Amino acid sequence: CATSDPTSGRAPWTQYF. J is TRBJ2-5 and V is TRBV24-1; 14 nucleotides line up with TRBD2. V was clipped by 3 bases and J by 7 bases; unmatched bases: 9. The germline V gene has CDR1 KGHDR and CDR2 SFDVKD. The CDR3 is 17 amino acids.

This clonotype was counted many times. The chain recombines TRBV11-2 with TRBJ2-3; the D is unclear. Germline V gene sequence: CDR1 SGHAT, CDR2 FQNNGV. With 4 bases removed from V and 2 bases from J, the gap between germline ends came to 10 bases. The CDR3 extends over 14 amino acids. For the CDR3, the DNA is TGTGCCAGCAGCTACATCGGTTACACAGATACGCAGTATTTT. Translation gives CASSYIGYTDTQYF. The full variable domain, with the rest looked up from reference TRBV11-2 and TRBJ2-3, is EAGVAQSPRYKIIEKRQSVAFWCNPISGHATLYWYQQILGQGPKLLIQFQNNGVVDDSQLPKDRFSAERLKGVDSTLKIQPAKLEDSAVYLCASSYIGYTDTQYFGPGTRLTVL.

There are many counts of this clonotype. V and J are TRBV5-6 and TRBJ1-5; D call uncertain. Germline V gene data show CDR1 as SGHDT and CDR2 as YYEEEE. The CDR3 is made up of 14 amino acids. V was shortened by 0 bases and J by 5 bases, with 9 bases between the two germline ends. The CDR3 here is CASSLGVLDQPQHF. The CDR3 DNA follows: TGTGCCAGCAGCTTGGGGGTTCTGGATCAGCCCCAGCATTTT.

This chain joins TRBV6-2 or TRBV6-3 and TRBJ1-1; tentatively, D is TRBD1 (5 bases). The V gene lost 6 bases and the J gene lost 1 base, with 15 bases spanning the gap. The CDR3 covers 15 residues. Germline loops: CDR1 MNHEY, CDR2 SVGEGT. CDR3 loop: CASRRDRVSNTEAFF. The CDR3 nucleotides are TGTGCCAGCAGACGCGACAGAGTCTCGAACACTGAAGCTTTCTTT.

This clonotype was counted ten times or more. The V call is TRBV7-9, the J call TRBJ2-4, with D perhaps TRBD1 (6 bases). The germline V and J ends were trimmed by 5 bases and 9 bases, with 11 bases remaining between them. The CDR3 loop spans 12 amino acids. Germline V gene data show CDR1 as SEHNR and CDR2 as FQNEAQ (reference sequence). Here the CDR3 DNA reads TGTGCCAGCAGCCCCGGGACAACCATTCAGTACTTC. It encodes CASSPGTTIQYF.

This clonotype was observed many times. The chain links TRBV20-1 to TRBJ2-7; TRBD2 agrees at 7 bases. CDR1 and CDR2 (germline): DFQATT, SNEGSKA (reference sequence). The CDR3 is 15 amino acids. Trimming removed 4 bases from V and 2 bases from J; junction bases left unmatched: 11. CDR3 amino acids: CSATGQAGLPYEQYF. For the CDR3, the DNA is TGCAGTGCTACAGGCCAAGCGGGACTACCCTACGAGCAGTACTTC.

This clonotype was counted at least ten times. The V and J genes are TRBV12-3 or TRBV12-4 and TRBJ2-7, with TRBD1 matching over 7 bases. This CDR3 region has 15 residues. V lost 6 bases, J lost 4 bases, and 12 bases stayed unmatched. CDR3 in DNA: TGTGCCAGCAGCTCCCCCCCGGGACAGCTGTACGAGCAGTACTTC. Protein product: CASSSPPGQLYEQYF.

This clonotype was recorded many times. J is TRBJ1-1 and V is TRBV28, with no clear D. V was shortened by 3 bases and J by 7 bases, with 12 bases between the two germline ends. This CDR3 spans 13 amino acids. CDR1 and CDR2 (germline): MDHEN, SYDVKM. The CDR3 here is CASSLTDHLEAFF. CDR3 coding DNA: TGTGCCAGCAGTTTGACGGACCACCTTGAAGCTTTCTTT.

This clonotype occurred many times. The V gene is TRBV7-9, the J gene TRBJ1-4; 8 nucleotides align to TRBD1. The CDR3 consists of 15 residues. Germline-derived CDR1 and CDR2 are SEHNR and FQNEAQ (reference sequence). Unmatched junction bases numbered 6, after V lost 5 bases and J lost 4 bases. CDR3 residues: CASSAWTGNNEKLFF. For the CDR3, the DNA is TGTGCCAGCAGCGCCTGGACAGGGAATAATGAAAAACTGTTTTTT.

About this clonotype: Just one base apart from a much larger clone, this may be a read error. This chain links TRBV7-7 with TRBJ1-1; 9 positions agree with TRBD1. The CDR3 covers 15 residues. Looked up from germline, CDR1 is SSHAT and CDR2 is FNYEAQ (reference sequence). The CDR3 bases are TGTGCTAGCAGACTCGTCGACAGGGGGGACACTGAAGCTTTCTTT. Encoded protein: CASRLVDRGDTEAFF. The whole variable domain, filled in from reference TRBV7-7 and TRBJ1-1, reads GAGVSQSPRYKVTKRGQDVTLRCDPISSHATLYWYQQALGQGPEFLTYFNYEAQPDKSGLPSDRFSAERPEGSISTLTIQRTEQRDSAMYRCASRLVDRGDTEAFFGQGTRLTVV.

Many counts were recorded for this clonotype. The chain carries TRBV7-2 and TRBJ1-6; the match to TRBD1 covers 9 bases. CDR3 length equals 17 residues. The V gene's germline CDR1 is SGHTA and CDR2 FQGNSA. The V gene end was trimmed by 5 bases and the J gene end by 4 bases; junction bases not matched to a gene: 9. For the CDR3, the DNA is TGTGCCAGCAGCCCAAGACAGGGGGACATTTATAATTCACCCCTCCACTTT. As protein: CASSPRQGDIYNSPLHF. The full variable domain, rest sourced from reference TRBV7-2 and TRBJ1-6, is GAGVSQSPSNKVTEKGKDVELRCDPISGHTALYWYRQSLGQGLEFLIYFQGNSAPDKSGLPSDRFSAERTGGSVSTLTIQRTQQEDSAVYLCASSPRQGDIYNSPLHFGNGTRLTVT.

Comment on this clonotype: A much larger clone sits a single nucleotide away, making a read error possible. The chain recombines TRBV6-5 with TRBJ2-5; no clear D gene. The CDR3 has 13 residues. In germline, CDR1 is MNHEY, CDR2 SVGAGI. CDR3 sequence: CASSYQSEETQHF. The DNA of the CDR3 is TGTGCCAGCAGTTACCAGTCAGAAGAGACCCAGCACTTC.